This T cell receptor (beta chain) came from a study of Tregs in tolerant kidney transplant recipients. Study context: Recipients received nonmyeloablative bone marrow transplants from related graft donors, with transient mixed chimerism. Study conclusions and caveats: No direct test of biological reproducibility was done here. Validation in larger populations is needed because few patients were studied.

Profiled with immunoSEQ multiplex PCR; TCRdb holds only in-frame clones, not every one. This sample has 100,000 to 120,000 clones, with roughly 89% found just once. Unstimulated regulatory T cells (CD4+CD25+CD127-), CD4+CD25- non-regulatory cells, CD4 and CD8 cells were FACS-sorted from thawed PBMCs. Notes on this clone: Its antigen is still unknown.

The CDR3 is 15 residues long. Trimming stripped 7 bases from V and 9 bases from J, with 22 bases between. Germline CDR1 is MNHNS and CDR2 is SASEGT. This TCR came from a human donor who received a combined kidney and bone marrow transplant. This material consisted of CD4+ T cells from blood, taken before the transplant. This chain links TRBV6-1 with TRBJ1-5; a weak D match, TRBD1 (5 bases). CDR3 region: CASMSKGQAPWPQHF. Here the CDR3 DNA reads TGTGCCAGCATGTCCAAGGGGCAGGCTCCCTGGCCCCAGCATTTT.